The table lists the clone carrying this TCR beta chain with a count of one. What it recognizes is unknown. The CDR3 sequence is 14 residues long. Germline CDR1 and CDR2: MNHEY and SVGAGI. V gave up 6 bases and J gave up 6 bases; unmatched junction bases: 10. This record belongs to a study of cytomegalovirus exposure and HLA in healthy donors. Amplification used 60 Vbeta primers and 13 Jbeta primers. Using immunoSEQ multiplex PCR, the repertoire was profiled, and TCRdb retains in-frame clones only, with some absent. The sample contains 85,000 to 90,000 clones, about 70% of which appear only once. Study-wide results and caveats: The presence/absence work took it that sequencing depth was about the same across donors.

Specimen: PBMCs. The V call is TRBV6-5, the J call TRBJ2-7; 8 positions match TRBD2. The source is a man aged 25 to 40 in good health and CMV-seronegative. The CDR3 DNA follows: TGTGCCAGCAGCCCTTTCGGGGGGGGAGGCGAGCAGTACTTC. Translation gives CASSPFGGGGEQYF.